Below, 32 T cell receptor beta chains from the same sample are listed, as sequenced in a study of post-analysis software for immune sequencing data. Study conclusions and caveats: Compared with controls, patients had more of 4 to 6 TRBV segments, including TRBV5-6, TRBV5-1 and TRBV20-1.

Their antigens remain unidentified. Built from TCR beta cDNA, the libraries had unique molecular identifiers in them. TCRdb re-analysed the PCR reads in MiXCR, keeping a single row per CDR3 protein. The table lists roughly 400,000 distinct CDR3 sequences, approximately 39% of them singletons. The specimen was blood. Source of these receptors: a girl aged 2 to 9 with multiple sclerosis.

This clonotype was counted a few times. The chain carries TRBV6-4 and TRBJ1-5, with D unresolved. The V and J ends lost 2 bases and 6 bases respectively, with 8 bases between them. In germline, CDR1 is MRHNA, CDR2 SNTAGT. This CDR3 spans 13 amino acids. The CDR3 region has the DNA TGTGCCAGCAGTGACCTTCGACGTCAGCCCCAGCATTTT. It translates to CASSDLRRQPQHF.

The chain employs TRBV29-1 and TRBJ2-1; D might be TRBD1 (5 bases). V was shortened by 3 bases and J by 10 bases, with 13 bases between the two germline ends. Germline V gene data show CDR1 as SQVTM and CDR2 as ANQGSEA. The CDR3 sequence is 12 residues long. CDR3 DNA: TGCAGCGTTGAGCTGGGGCTGGAGGAGCAGTTCTTC. Translation: CSVELGLEEQFF.

V is TRBV6-2 or TRBV6-3 and J is TRBJ2-5; no clear D. Germline V lookup: CDR1 MNHEY, CDR2 SVGEGT. V was trimmed by 4 bases and J by 5 bases, leaving 8 bases between them. The CDR3 covers 12 residues. Here the CDR3 DNA reads TGTGCCAGCAGTTGGACCAAGGAGACCCAGTACTTC. It codes for CASSWTKETQYF.

This sequence joins TRBV12-3 or TRBV12-4 and TRBJ2-5, with 7 bases fitting TRBD2. The DNA end lines up better with TRBJ2-7; the J call may be wrong. The CDR3 length is 17 residues. The CDR3 sequence: CASIYSTRTSENYEQYF. CDR3 bases: TGTGCCAGCATCTATTCCACCCGAACTAGCGAGAACTACGAGCAGTACTTC.

V is TRBV29-1 and J is TRBJ1-1, with D tentatively TRBD1 (5 bases). Germline-derived CDR1 and CDR2 are SQVTM and ANQGSEA. The CDR3 consists of 13 residues. The ends were cut back, 3 bases at V and 1 base at J, with 9 bases in the middle. CDR3 region: CSVEGDSNTEAFF. CDR3 sequence (DNA): TGCAGCGTTGAGGGGGACTCGAACACTGAAGCTTTCTTT. Variable domain in full (rest from reference TRBV29-1 and TRBJ1-1): SAVISQKPSRDICQRGTSLTIQCQVDSQVTMMFWYRQQPGQSLTLIATANQGSEATYESGFVIDKFPISRPNLTFSTLTVSNMSPEDSSIYLCSVEGDSNTEAFFGQGTRLTVV.

CDR3 protein: CSGSTSGVSDTQYF. The CDR3 nucleotides read TGCAGTGGTTCGACTAGCGGGGTGTCAGATACGCAGTATTTT. V and J are TRBV20-1 and TRBJ2-3, with TRBD2 identical over 11 bases. Germline V gene sequence: CDR1 DFQATT, CDR2 SNEGSKA (reference sequence). This CDR3 has 14 residues. V lost 7 bases and J lost 4; bases outside the gene matches: 7.

This clonotype was recorded a few times. The chain couples TRBV9 to TRBJ1-1, with a possible D match to TRBD1 (6 bases). The CDR3 totals 16 residues. Deletions cut 4 bases from V and 0 bases from J, with 16 bases between. Looked up from germline, CDR1 is SGDLS and CDR2 is YYNGEE. CDR3 in amino acids: CASSPGGIGMNTEAFF. CDR3 DNA sequence: TGTGCCAGCAGCCCTGGGGGCATAGGGATGAACACTGAAGCTTTCTTT. The full variable domain, in which reference TRBV9 and TRBJ1-1 provide the parts outside the CDR3, is DSGVTQTPKHLITATGQRVTLRCSPRSGDLSVYWYQQSLDQGLQFLIQYYNGEERAKGNILERFSAQQFPDLHSELNLSSLELGDSALYFCASSPGGIGMNTEAFFGQGTRLTVV.

This chain links TRBV2 with TRBJ2-5; TRBD2 is a possible D gene (6 bases). CDR1 is SNHLY, CDR2 FYNNEI, per germline. The length of the CDR3 is 11 residues. Trimming cost V 8 bases and J 5 bases, with 9 bases left between them. The CDR3 sequence is CASSAGETQYF. The CDR3 DNA follows: TGTGCCAGCTCGGCGGGGGAGACCCAGTACTTC.

The J gene is TRBJ2-1, the V gene TRBV2; perhaps TRBD2 as D (5 bases). This CDR3 spans 17 amino acids. Germline V CDR1 and CDR2: SNHLY, FYNNEI. V shed 6 bases and J shed 2 bases, with 20 bases lying between them. CDR3 coding DNA: TGTGCCAGCAGGGCCCCCGCAGGCGGGTCCACCTACAATGAGCAGTTCTTC. Encoded protein: CASRAPAGGSTYNEQFF.

This chain uses TRBV29-1 with TRBJ2-1; no reliable D call. Germline values: CDR1 SQVTM, CDR2 ANQGSEA. V lost 0 bases, J lost 2 bases, and 17 bases lay in between. The CDR3 spans 17 residues. CDR3 DNA: TGCAGCGTTGAAGATCTTGGGAAGAGTTTCCCCTACAATGAGCAGTTCTTC. Protein sequence: CSVEDLGKSFPYNEQFF.

This chain links TRBV20-1 with TRBJ2-7, with 12 nucleotides matching TRBD2. CDR3 size: 18 residues. Per the germline V gene, CDR1 is DFQATT and CDR2 is SNEGSKA (reference sequence). Unmatched junction bases numbered 16, after V lost 3 bases and J lost 4 bases. The CDR3 reads CSARDSWTSGESAYEQYF. Here the CDR3 DNA reads TGCAGTGCTAGGGATTCCTGGACTAGCGGGGAATCCGCTTACGAGCAGTACTTC.

V is TRBV7-9 and J is TRBJ2-5; D unresolved. Trimming stripped 5 bases from V and 0 bases from J, with 4 bases between. Germline V CDR1 and CDR2: SEHNR, FQNEAQ (reference sequence). The CDR3 spans 12 residues. CDR3 nucleotide sequence: TGTGCCAGCAGCACGAACCAAGAGACCCAGTACTTC. Encoded protein: CASSTNQETQYF.

This clonotype was seen a handful of times. The chain couples TRBV6-5 to TRBJ2-7; 7 bases align to TRBD1. CDR3 size: 16 residues. With 5 bases clipped from V and 3 bases from J, the junction kept 13 bases outside the gene matches. Germline CDR1 is MNHEY and CDR2 is SVGAGI. CDR3 sequence: CASSTSGGWVNYEQYF. CDR3 coding DNA: TGTGCCAGCAGTACGTCAGGGGGTTGGGTTAACTACGAGCAGTACTTC.

The chain uses TRBV5-4 and TRBJ1-4; 7 bases are shared with TRBD1. Trimming cost V 0 bases and J 5 bases; bases outside gene matches: 4. CDR1 SGHNT and CDR2 YYREEE come from the germline V gene (reference sequence). The CDR3 is made up of 15 amino acids. CDR3 nucleotide sequence: TGTGCCAGCAGCTTGGTCACAGGGGCGAATGAAAAACTGTTTTTT. Translation gives CASSLVTGANEKLFF.

Remarks on this clonotype: One junction end does not reproduce the germline sequence, and a read error may be involved. The rearrangement uses TRBV7-2 and TRBJ2-3; 9 bases match TRBD1. The CDR3 sequence is 14 residues long. The germline CDR1 and CDR2 sequences are SGHTA and FQGNSA. The CDR3 DNA is TGTGCCAGCAGCCGTACAGGGGGCGAAGATATGCAGTATTTT. It specifies CASSRTGGEDMQYF.

V and J are TRBV12-3 or TRBV12-4 and TRBJ2-7; TRBD2 aligns across 11 bases. The CDR3 has 16 amino acids. V shed 1 base, J shed 1 base, and the junction held 3 bases outside the gene matches. This CDR3 reads CASSLEASGRSYEQYF. The CDR3 nucleotides read TGTGCCAGCAGTTTAGAGGCTAGCGGGAGGTCCTACGAGCAGTACTTC.

This clonotype has a handful of counts. V gene TRBV7-8 combines with J gene TRBJ2-6; no definite D call. Germline CDR1 is SGHVS and CDR2 is FQNEAQ. Trimming left V 0 bases short and J 0 bases short, with 3 bases between. The CDR3 runs to 15 residues. CDR3 coding DNA: TGTGCCAGCAGCTTAGCCCTCTCTGGGGCCAACGTCCTGACTTTC. Translated: CASSLALSGANVLTF.

This clonotype appeared a few times. The J gene is TRBJ2-1, the V gene TRBV18; perhaps TRBD2 as D (5 bases). Trimming cost V 3 bases and J 8 bases, with 11 bases left between them. This CDR3 comprises 13 residues. Germline CDR1 and CDR2: KGHSH and LQKENI. The CDR3 here is CASSPQDGDEQFF. CDR3 coding DNA: TGTGCCAGCTCACCCCAAGACGGGGATGAGCAGTTCTTC.

The gene calls are TRBV24-1 and TRBJ2-1; D remains ambiguous. V was pared by 5 bases and J by 7 bases, with 11 bases between. The CDR3 is 13 residues long. Germline V CDR1 and CDR2: KGHDR, SFDVKD. This chain's CDR3 is CATSVAAGNEQFF. Here the CDR3 DNA reads TGTGCCACCAGTGTAGCAGCCGGGAATGAGCAGTTCTTC.

This clonotype was picked up one time. Without the conserved terminal phenylalanine or tryptophan, this CDR3 likely stems from a read error. The rearrangement uses TRBV5-1 and TRBJ1-2; TRBD1 agrees at 9 bases. Trimming at V came to 5 bases and at J to 7 bases, leaving 6 bases not matched to a gene. The CDR3 consists of 13 residues. Germline loops: CDR1 SGHRS, CDR2 YFSETQ. The CDR3, as DNA: TGCGCCAGCAGACTGGGACAGGGAAGTGGCTACACCTGC. It yields the protein CASRLGQGSGYTC.

CDR3 nucleotides: TGTGCCAGCAGTTACTCGCGAACCGGGACAGCCTACGAGCAGTACTTC. This codes for CASSYSRTGTAYEQYF. This chain joins TRBV6-5 and TRBJ2-5; the match to TRBD1 covers 7 bases. The J call could be wrong; TRBJ2-7 is a better fit for the DNA end. This CDR3 has 16 amino acids. In germline, CDR1 is MNHEY, CDR2 SVGAGI.

This clonotype was seen a few times. For the CDR3, the DNA is TGTGCCAGCCGTTCATGGGGGGCCAACGTCCTGACTTTC. Translation: CASRSWGANVLTF. The chain carries TRBV5-6 and TRBJ2-6; D unresolved. V was pared by 7 bases and J by 4 bases, with 9 bases between. Germline CDR1 reads SGHDT; CDR2 reads YYEEEE. The CDR3 is 13 amino acids. Filled out from reference TRBV5-6 and TRBJ2-6, the complete variable domain reads DAGVTQSPTHLIKTRGQQVTLRCSPKSGHDTVSWYQQALGQGPQFIFQYYEEEERQRGNFPDRFSGHQFPNYSSELNVNALLLGDSALYLCASRSWGANVLTFGAGSRLTVL.

The chain combines TRBV5-1 with TRBJ2-1; 7 positions match TRBD2. After removal of 0 bases from V and 9 bases from J, the junction contained 9 bases not matched to a gene. CDR1 is SGHRS and CDR2 is YFSETQ in the germline V gene. CDR3 length equals 15 residues. CDR3 protein: CASSLDWQGGGEQFF. In DNA form, the CDR3 reads TGCGCCAGCAGCTTGGATTGGCAGGGCGGGGGTGAGCAGTTCTTC.

This chain joins TRBV11-2 and TRBJ2-7; weak D call: TRBD1 (6 bases). V was shortened by 4 bases and J by 0 bases, with 19 bases between the two germline ends. This CDR3 has 17 amino acids. The germline V gene encodes CDR1 SGHAT and CDR2 FQNNGV. The CDR3 DNA reads as TGTGCCAGCAGCTATGGACAGCTCACCCGTCCCTCCTACGAGCAGTACTTC. Translation: CASSYGQLTRPSYEQYF.

This clonotype was seen a few times. The rearrangement links TRBV12-3 or TRBV12-4 to TRBJ2-3; D unresolved. The CDR3 is 15 amino acids. V lost 1 base, J lost 1 base, and 9 bases lay in between. This CDR3 is CASSLGLLGTDTQYF. The DNA of the CDR3 is TGTGCCAGCAGTTTAGGCCTGTTGGGCACAGATACGCAGTATTTT.

This clonotype was observed a handful of times. The chain joins TRBV9 to TRBJ1-1, with no clear D. V gave up 0 bases and J gave up 0 bases, with 6 bases separating them. CDR1 is SGDLS, CDR2 YYNGEE, per germline. CDR3 length: 14 residues. This CDR3 reads CASSVGIMNTEAFF. DNA of the CDR3: TGTGCCAGCAGCGTAGGTATCATGAACACTGAAGCTTTCTTT.

Concerning this clonotype: A read error may produce the germline difference seen at one junction end. The rearrangement uses TRBV5-1 and TRBJ2-1, with D tentatively TRBD1 or TRBD2 (7 bases each). The CDR3 totals 15 residues. Germline lookup yields CDR1 SGHRS and CDR2 YFSETQ. Here the CDR3 reads CASGLLPGGDNEQFF. CDR3 coding DNA: TGCGCCAGCGGCTTGTTACCAGGGGGGGACAATGAGCAGTTCTTC.

This clonotype was detected only a few times. The chain joins TRBV5-1 to TRBJ1-2, with 11 bases matching TRBD1. In germline, CDR1 is SGHRS, CDR2 YFSETQ. The CDR3 is 16 residues long. The V segment lost 0 bases and the J segment 6 bases; nucleotides outside the gene matches: 7. The CDR3 loop is CASSLAPGQGVNGYTF. CDR3 DNA sequence: TGCGCCAGCAGCTTGGCCCCGGGACAGGGGGTGAATGGCTACACCTTC.

The rearrangement uses TRBV29-1 and TRBJ1-1; D not resolved. CDR1 and CDR2 (germline): SQVTM, ANQGSEA. The germline V and J ends were trimmed by 7 bases and 0 bases, with 12 bases remaining between them. The CDR3 is 13 amino acids. In nucleotides, the CDR3 is TGCAGCGCCTCCGCGCGCTTGAACACTGAAGCTTTCTTT. Amino acid sequence: CSASARLNTEAFF.

V usage is TRBV18 and J usage is TRBJ1-5, with unresolved D. This CDR3 region has 13 residues. Germline V gene data show CDR1 as KGHSH and CDR2 as LQKENI. V dropped 3 bases and J dropped 4 bases, with 7 bases sitting between them. The CDR3 spells CASSPTRNQPQHF. CDR3 in DNA: TGTGCCAGCTCACCCACAAGGAATCAGCCCCAGCATTTT.

This clonotype has just a few counts. The chain combines TRBV20-1 with TRBJ1-5, with D uncertain. V shed 7 bases and J shed 4 bases, with 20 bases lying between them. The CDR3 totals 15 residues. The germline V gene has CDR1 DFQATT and CDR2 SNEGSKA (reference sequence). The CDR3 coding sequence is TGCAGTGGCTCCTACGGGTCGTTAGGGAATCAGCCCCAGCATTTT. It encodes CSGSYGSLGNQPQHF.

This chain connects TRBV2 to TRBJ2-1; D not resolved. The V and J ends lost 8 bases and 2 bases respectively, with 16 bases between them. The germline gives CDR1 SNHLY, CDR2 FYNNEI. The CDR3 spans 15 residues. The CDR3 DNA is TGTGCCAGCCCCCGCGGAGCTATTACCTACAATGAGCAGTTCTTC. It codes for CASPRGAITYNEQFF.